This T cell receptor (beta chain) was recorded in a study of blood T cell repertoires in COVID-19. Study details: Whether acute or convalescent, the COVID-19 samples came from the United States, Italy and Spain. T cells, B-cell-depleted T cells, or PBMCs provided the cDNA or gDNA that served as material.

In the authors' workflow: Nucleated cell counts were estimated from reference gene primer amplification. Sequencing was performed with immunoSEQ multiplex PCR; in TCRdb, only in-frame clones are kept and a portion is missing. That table furnishes V, J and clone size, whereas the DNA furnished D and trimming. This sample has about 60,000 clones; roughly four fifths occur once, and the top ten carry roughly 3.9%. The length of the CDR3 is 12 residues. V was shortened by 2 bases and J by 8 bases, with 8 bases between the two germline ends. CDR1 is KGHDR and CDR2 is SFDVKD in the germline V gene. The chain recombines TRBV24-1 with TRBJ1-2; D is possibly TRBD1 (5 bases). The sequencing sample was made of peripheral blood. The receptor's source is a man aged 60 to 75 with acute or convalescent COVID-19. The CDR3 nucleotides read TGTGCCACCAGTGATTCAGGGTACGGCTACACCTTC. Its translation is CATSDSGYGYTF.